Each of the 21 T cell receptor beta chains below was sequenced from the same sample in a study of CD8 T cells in Susac syndrome. RNA in amounts of about 0.45 to 1 ug was reverse transcribed with random hexamers. TCRdb passed the immunoSEQ multiplex PCR reads through MiXCR, listing each CDR3 protein once. The sample includes 250,000 to 350,000 distinct CDR3 sequences, more than 75% of them seen just once. Sequenced input: CD8+ T cells from PBMCs. These receptors were collected from a human donor with multiple sclerosis.

The rearrangement links TRBV27 to TRBJ2-2; 7 nucleotides align to TRBD2. There are 17 residues in the CDR3. The V and J ends lost 5 bases and 4 bases, in that order; junction bases with no gene match: 13. The germline V gene has CDR1 MNHEY and CDR2 SMNVEV (reference sequence). The CDR3 protein is CASSPLWREISTGELFF. The CDR3 DNA reads as TGTGCCAGCAGTCCCTTATGGCGGGAGATTAGCACCGGGGAGCTGTTTTTT.

V and J are TRBV2 and TRBJ2-7; TRBD1 matches at 7 bases. The CDR3 runs to 12 residues. V was clipped by 8 bases and J by 5 bases; unmatched bases: 6. Germline V gene sequence: CDR1 SNHLY, CDR2 FYNNEI. The CDR3 loop is CASVQGRNEQYF. The DNA of the CDR3 is TGTGCCAGCGTACAGGGGCGGAACGAGCAGTACTTC. Full variable domain (missing parts from reference TRBV2 and TRBJ2-7): EPEVTQTPSHQVTQMGQEVILRCVPISNHLYFYWYRQILGQKVEFLVSFYNNEISEKSEIFDDQFSVERPDGSNFTLKIRSTKLEDSAMYFCASVQGRNEQYFGPGTRLTVT.

This clonotype was seen a handful of times. The V and J genes are TRBV9 and TRBJ2-7; the match to TRBD2 covers 11 bases. This CDR3 has 15 amino acids. Germline CDR1 is SGDLS and CDR2 is YYNGEE. Germline trimming cut 5 bases from V and 1 base from J; bases unmatched to any gene: 5. This CDR3 reads CASSLGTSGSYEQYF. DNA of the CDR3: TGTGCCAGCAGTCTCGGGACTAGCGGATCCTACGAGCAGTACTTC.

Turning to this clonotype: At one of its ends the junction is not consistent with the germline gene, which may arise from a read error. The chain recombines TRBV6-5 with TRBJ2-1; 11 bases align to TRBD2. The germline V gene encodes CDR1 MNHEY and CDR2 SVGAGI. The CDR3 sequence is 15 residues long. The CDR3 sequence is CANSYVLAGGNEQFF. The CDR3, as DNA: TGTGCCAACAGTTACGTCCTAGCGGGAGGTAATGAGCAGTTCTTC.

The DNA for the CDR3 is TGTGCCAGCAGTTCCCAAATAGGAGGTGAGCAGTACTTC. As protein: CASSSQIGGEQYF. The rearrangement links TRBV7-9 to TRBJ2-7; D perhaps matches TRBD2 (5 bases). In germline, CDR1 is SEHNR, CDR2 FQNEAQ (reference sequence). The CDR3 extends over 13 amino acids. V was cut by 6 bases and J by 7 bases, with 16 bases left in between.

CDR3 sequence reads: CASSQLGPTILDLRTHEQYF. The CDR3 bases are TGCGCCAGCAGCCAGTTAGGACCAACGATATTAGATCTACGCACCCACGAGCAGTACTTC. The V and J genes are TRBV5-1 and TRBJ2-7; no definite D call. V was pared by 4 bases and J by 5 bases, with 34 bases between. The CDR3 totals 20 residues. Germline V CDR1 and CDR2: SGHRS, YFSETQ.

The chain uses TRBV19 and TRBJ1-1, with D hard to call. Germline V gene sequence: CDR1 LNHDA, CDR2 SQIVND (reference sequence). Trimming took off 5 bases at V and 10 bases at J, with 17 bases between the two ends. The CDR3 loop spans 13 amino acids. The CDR3 DNA follows: TGTGCCAGTAGTTTGATTATAGGCGGGATAGCTTTCTTT. Protein sequence: CASSLIIGGIAFF.

This chain joins TRBV15 and TRBJ2-3, with unresolved D. Germline loops: CDR1 LNHNV, CDR2 YYDKDF (reference sequence). V lost 5 bases, J lost 3 bases, and 12 bases lay in between. The CDR3 runs to 14 residues. CDR3 DNA: TGTGCCACCAGCGAGATAGGCCGGACAGATACGCAGTATTTT. Its protein is CATSEIGRTDTQYF.

This clonotype occurred many times. The chain links TRBV9 to TRBJ2-7; the match to TRBD1 covers 10 bases. CDR1 SGDLS and CDR2 YYNGEE come from the germline V gene. Germline trimming cut 4 bases from V and 4 bases from J; bases unmatched to any gene: 5. The CDR3 consists of 14 residues. CDR3 coding DNA: TGTGCCAGCAGCCCCCGGGACAGGGGATACGAGCAGTACTTC. This gives the protein CASSPRDRGYEQYF.

The V call is TRBV19, the J call TRBJ2-1; the match to TRBD2 covers 7 bases. Germline V gives CDR1 LNHDA, CDR2 SQIVND (reference sequence). The V gene end was trimmed by 3 bases and the J gene end by 6 bases; junction bases not matched to a gene: 8. The CDR3 sequence is 15 residues long. The CDR3 sequence: CASSILPGGGNEQFF. The DNA of the CDR3 is TGTGCCAGTAGTATCCTTCCTGGCGGGGGCAATGAGCAGTTCTTC. Full variable domain (rest looked up from reference TRBV19 and TRBJ2-1): DGGITQSPKYLFRKEGQNVTLSCEQNLNHDAMYWYRQDPGQGLRLIYYSQIVNDFQKGDIAEGYSVSREKKESFPLTVTSAQKNPTAFYLCASSILPGGGNEQFFGPGTRLTVL.

J is TRBJ2-2 and V is TRBV29-1; D uncertain. Between the trimmed V and J ends, which lost 5 bases and 1 base, there was a span of 17 bases. The CDR3 has 16 amino acids. Germline V gene data show CDR1 as SQVTM and CDR2 as ANQGSEA. The CDR3 reads CSVSSMKPENTGELFF. The CDR3 DNA reads as TGCAGCGTTAGCTCTATGAAACCCGAGAACACCGGGGAGCTGTTTTTT.

The V gene is TRBV6-1, the J gene TRBJ2-7; 7 nucleotides match TRBD1. The CDR3 has 16 amino acids. With 6 bases clipped from V and 5 bases from J, the junction kept 16 bases outside the gene matches. Germline V gene sequence: CDR1 MNHNS, CDR2 SASEGT. The CDR3 DNA follows: TGTGCCAGCAGCCCGTCGACAGGGATGTTCGTCCACGAGCAGTACTTC. This gives the protein CASSPSTGMFVHEQYF.

J is TRBJ1-4 and V is TRBV3-1, with unresolved D. The germline V gene encodes CDR1 LGHDT and CDR2 YNNKEL (reference sequence). V lost 1 base and J lost 0, with 9 bases in between. This CDR3 is 16 amino acids long. The CDR3, as DNA: TGTGCCAGCAGCCAAGGTACAGCTTCAACTAATGAAAAACTGTTTTTT. This translates into CASSQGTASTNEKLFF.

This sequence joins TRBV2 and TRBJ2-5; the D is unclear. This CDR3 is built from 15 residues. V dropped 4 bases and J dropped 5 bases, with 17 bases sitting between them. Germline V gene sequence: CDR1 SNHLY, CDR2 FYNNEI. The DNA for the CDR3 is TGTGCCAGCAGTGCCGGCGGTACCCACCGGGAGACCCAGTACTTC. Translating gives CASSAGGTHRETQYF.

The chain is built from TRBV23-1 and TRBJ1-2; unclear D gene. TRBV23-1 qualifies as an ORF whose function is uncertain. CDR3 length equals 13 residues. V lost 2 bases and J lost 1, with 5 bases in between. CDR3 protein: CASSQNLNYGYTF. The CDR3 DNA reads as TGCGCCAGCAGTCAAAATCTTAACTATGGCTACACCTTC.

V usage is TRBV7-9 and J usage is TRBJ1-2; possibly TRBD1 for D (6 bases). The V gene lost 5 bases and the J gene lost 6 bases, with 10 bases spanning the gap. CDR1 and CDR2 from the germline V gene are SEHNR and FQNEAQ (reference sequence). CDR3 length: 12 amino acids. CDR3 protein: CASSETGNGYTF. Written as DNA, the CDR3 is TGTGCCAGCAGCGAAACAGGGAATGGCTACACCTTC.

The chain carries TRBV28 and TRBJ2-7, with D tentatively TRBD2 (6 bases). From germline, CDR1 is MDHEN and CDR2 SYDVKM. V lost 6 bases, J lost 3 bases, and 15 bases lay in between. CDR3 length equals 14 residues. CDR3 in DNA: TGTGCCAGCAGACTCGGGGGAGAGGGCTACGAGCAGTACTTC. It is translated as CASRLGGEGYEQYF.

The chain carries TRBV27 and TRBJ2-7; D remains ambiguous. V lost 5 bases and J lost 4, with 9 bases in between. Germline V gene sequence: CDR1 MNHEY, CDR2 SMNVEV (reference sequence). The CDR3 is 12 amino acids. DNA of the CDR3: TGTGCCAGCAGTAGGCGTCCTTACGAGCAGTACTTC. The encoded protein is CASSRRPYEQYF.

The rearrangement links TRBV7-9 to TRBJ2-1, with D maybe TRBD2 (6 bases). The CDR3 is 15 residues long. Germline loops: CDR1 SEHNR, CDR2 FQNEAQ (reference sequence). The ends were cut back, 2 bases at V and 9 bases at J, with 17 bases in the middle. The DNA of the CDR3 is TGTGCCAGCAGCTTACTCGGATTTGCGGGGATTGAGCAGTTCTTC. The encoded protein is CASSLLGFAGIEQFF.

The rearrangement uses TRBV5-6 and TRBJ1-1, with D tentatively TRBD1 (5 bases). Per germline, CDR1 SGHDT and CDR2 YYEEEE. CDR3 size: 18 residues. The V gene lost 5 bases and the J gene lost 3 bases, with 26 bases spanning the gap. Here the CDR3 DNA reads TGTGCCAGCAGTTTACCCGGGACGGCTGAATTAGGGGACACTGAAGCTTTCTTT. Translation: CASSLPGTAELGDTEAFF.

The chain carries TRBV4-1 and TRBJ2-5; possible D gene TRBD2, 5 bases. This CDR3 is 17 amino acids long. V was pared by 4 bases and J by 0 bases, with 18 bases between. Germline CDR1 and CDR2: MGHRA and YSYEKL. The CDR3 region has the DNA TGCGCCAGCAGCCTTCCCCCGAGGACTGGACACCAAGAGACCCAGTACTTC. It encodes CASSLPPRTGHQETQYF.